The 20 T cell receptor beta chains reported below all come from one sample, sequenced in a study of Ad26.COV2.S vaccination and SARS-CoV-2 variants. Noted treatment: some 20 received Ad26.COV2.S at low or high dose, single or two shots; roughly five received placebo; per-sample allocation not given. Samples analyzed were those drawn on day 63 after the first vaccine or placebo injection. Sequenced by immunoSEQ multiplex PCR; TCRdb stores in-frame clones only, minus some. The sample has a few hundred thousand clones; about 89% are singletons. Sequencing used peripheral blood, obtained in a trial of Ad26.COV2.S vaccine versus placebo. These receptors were collected from a person aged 18-65 years who received the Ad26.COV2.S COVID-19 vaccine or a placebo.

J is TRBJ2-7 and V is TRBV9, with D unresolved. CDR3 size: 14 residues. The germline V gene encodes CDR1 SGDLS and CDR2 YYNGEE. Trimming took 4 bases from V and 6 from J, leaving 17 bases between them. CDR3 amino acids: CASSTLSASTEQYF. CDR3 DNA sequence: TGTGCCAGCAGCACACTGTCAGCCTCCACCGAGCAGTACTTC.

This chain uses TRBV25-1 with TRBJ1-2; D is uncertain. Looked up from germline, CDR1 is MGHDK and CDR2 is SYGVNS. This CDR3 comprises 15 residues. Trimming left V 5 bases short and J 8 bases short, with 21 bases between. The CDR3 region has the DNA TGTGCCAGCAGTCTAGTAGCCGGGAACACGAAAGGCTACACCTTC. Amino acids: CASSLVAGNTKGYTF.

J is TRBJ2-1 and V is TRBV5-4; no reliable D call. There are 14 residues in the CDR3. Germline V gives CDR1 SGHNT, CDR2 YYREEE (reference sequence). Trimming cost V 3 bases and J 6 bases, with 13 bases left between them. CDR3 DNA sequence: TGTGCCAGCAGCTACCTCTCAGATGCCAATGAGCAGTTCTTC. It codes for CASSYLSDANEQFF.

The rearrangement links TRBV11-2 to TRBJ2-5, with D maybe TRBD1 (5 bases). This CDR3 contains 16 residues. Germline CDR1 reads SGHAT; CDR2 reads FQNNGV. The V end lost 0 bases, the J end lost 1 base, and 12 bases lay between the germline ends. Written as DNA, the CDR3 is TGTGCCAGCAGCTTAGAAATGGGGCGACCCCAAGAGACCCAGTACTTC. As protein: CASSLEMGRPQETQYF.

A single count supports this clone. The gene calls are TRBV18 and TRBJ2-7; no reliable D call. The CDR3 runs 13 residues. V gave up 5 bases and J gave up 4 bases, with 12 bases separating them. The germline V gene has CDR1 KGHSH and CDR2 LQKENI. The CDR3 reads CASSAIALYEQYF. Here the CDR3 DNA reads TGTGCCAGCTCAGCAATAGCCCTATACGAGCAGTACTTC. Variable domain in full (rest from reference TRBV18 and TRBJ2-7): NAGVMQNPRHLVRRRGQEARLRCSPMKGHSHVYWYRQLPEEGLKFMVYLQKENIIDESGMPKERFSAEFPKEGPSILRIQQVVRGDSAAYFCASSAIALYEQYFGPGTRLTVT.

V is TRBV12-3 or TRBV12-4 and J is TRBJ1-6; D ambiguous. Trimming took 1 base from V and 9 from J, leaving 4 bases between them. CDR3 length equals 12 residues. The CDR3 coding sequence is TGTGCCAGCAGTTTAGGGGCTTCACCCCTCCACTTT. This gives the protein CASSLGASPLHF.

This clone was detected only once. V is TRBV11-3 and J is TRBJ2-3; D not certain. V was cut by 3 bases and J by 0 bases, with 16 bases left in between. Per the germline V gene, CDR1 is SGHNT and CDR2 is YENEEA. This CDR3 has 17 residues. CDR3: CASSFRTSGRSTDTQYF. CDR3 bases: TGTGCCAGCAGCTTCCGGACGTCCGGAAGAAGCACAGATACGCAGTATTTT.

The gene calls are TRBV3-1 (or the pseudogene TRBV3-2) and TRBJ2-3; 7 bases are shared with TRBD2. Trimming took 6 bases from V and 3 from J; bases not matched to a gene: 9. CDR3 length equals 15 residues. Looked up from germline, CDR1 is LGHDT and CDR2 is YNNKEL (reference sequence). CDR3 bases: TGTGCCAGCAGTCGGGGAGGGAGTACGACAGATACGCAGTATTTT. Its protein product is CASSRGGSTTDTQYF.

This sequence joins TRBV28 and TRBJ2-1, with a tentative D call TRBD2 (6 bases). V was pared by 5 bases and J by 0 bases, with 14 bases between. Germline V gene data show CDR1 as MDHEN and CDR2 as SYDVKM. The CDR3 is made up of 16 amino acids. Here the CDR3 reads CASSGSGPSSYNEQFF. For the CDR3, the DNA is TGTGCCAGCAGTGGTAGCGGACCGAGCTCCTACAATGAGCAGTTCTTC.

J is TRBJ1-2 and V is TRBV19; D is perhaps TRBD1 (6 bases). Trimming removed 1 base from V and 4 bases from J, with 13 bases in between. The CDR3 totals 15 residues. Per the germline V gene, CDR1 is LNHDA and CDR2 is SQIVND (reference sequence). CDR3 nucleotide sequence: TGTGCCAGTAGTATAGTTCCGGGACATCTCTATGGCTACACCTTC. Translated: CASSIVPGHLYGYTF.

The chain employs TRBV6-2 or TRBV6-3 and TRBJ2-1; tentative D call: TRBD1 (7 bases). V was cut by 5 bases and J by 10 bases, with 18 bases left in between. The CDR3 is 14 amino acids. In germline, CDR1 is MNHEY, CDR2 SVGEGT. Written as DNA, the CDR3 is TGTGCCAGCAGTACCCTGGACAGGCGGGGAGAGCAGTTCTTC. Its translation: CASSTLDRRGEQFF.

This clone showed up just a few times. The chain links TRBV4-2 to TRBJ1-2; possibly TRBD1 for D (6 bases). Per germline, CDR1 LGHNA and CDR2 YNFKEQ. The CDR3 is made up of 16 amino acids. V was pared by 0 bases and J by 4 bases, with 15 bases between. DNA for the CDR3: TGTGCCAGCAGCCAAGATGAGGGGACACTTAGCTATGGCTACACCTTC. Amino acid sequence: CASSQDEGTLSYGYTF.

The chain links TRBV28 to TRBJ1-3; D may be TRBD1 (5 bases). V lost 3 bases to trimming and J lost 0 bases, with 9 bases between them. The germline CDR1 and CDR2 sequences are MDHEN and SYDVKM. The CDR3 has 15 residues. CDR3 region: CASSFRGSSGNTIYF. CDR3 coding DNA: TGTGCCAGCAGTTTCCGGGGGTCCTCTGGAAACACCATATATTTT.

This clone was recorded only once. A junction end diverges from the germline sequence, so it may reflect a read error. The chain's CDR3 is CASSGLQGYGQYF. In DNA form, the CDR3 reads TGTGCCAGCAGTGGATTACAGGGGTACGGGCAGTACTTC. The chain joins TRBV25-1 to TRBJ2-7, with TRBD1 identical over 7 bases. The CDR3 consists of 13 residues. Per germline, CDR1 MGHDK and CDR2 SYGVNS.

The chain is built from TRBV5-1 and TRBJ2-2; 8 bases align to TRBD1. The CDR3 has 14 residues. CDR1 is SGHRS and CDR2 is YFSETQ in the germline V gene. Losses at the gene ends were 4 bases for V and 4 bases for J; bases not matched to a gene: 3. The CDR3 DNA follows: TGCGCCAGCAGCCAGGACAGGGCCACCGGGGAGCTGTTTTTT. It encodes CASSQDRATGELFF.

The V and J genes are TRBV2 and TRBJ2-3, with D tentatively TRBD2 (6 bases). The V and J ends lost 3 bases and 3 bases respectively, with 7 bases between them. Germline assignment: CDR1 SNHLY and CDR2 FYNNEI. The CDR3 has 13 amino acids. DNA of the CDR3: TGTGCCAGCAGTGACGGGGGAACAGATACGCAGTATTTT. It encodes CASSDGGTDTQYF. The variable domain in full, with the rest retrieved from reference TRBV2 and TRBJ2-3, is EPEVTQTPSHQVTQMGQEVILRCVPISNHLYFYWYRQILGQKVEFLVSFYNNEISEKSEIFDDQFSVERPDGSNFTLKIRSTKLEDSAMYFCASSDGGTDTQYFGPGTRLTVL.

There are a few counts of this clone. V and J are TRBV25-1 and TRBJ1-1; 7 positions match TRBD1. V was pared by 7 bases and J by 8 bases, with 4 bases of the junction left unmatched. The CDR3 consists of 11 residues. CDR1 MGHDK and CDR2 SYGVNS come from the germline V gene. The CDR3 coding sequence is TGTGCCAGCAACCTGGACAGGGAAGCTTTCTTT. It translates to CASNLDREAFF. Based on the CDR3 plus reference TRBV25-1 and TRBJ1-1, the full variable domain is EADIYQTPRYLVIGTGKKITLECSQTMGHDKMYWYQQDPGMELHLIHYSYGVNSTEKGDLSSESTVSRIRTEHFPLTLESARPSHTSQYLCASNLDREAFFGQGTRLTVV.

The J gene is TRBJ2-1, the V gene TRBV27; 9 bases are a match to TRBD2. The CDR3 runs 15 residues. The germline gives CDR1 MNHEY, CDR2 SMNVEV (reference sequence). J was trimmed by 2 bases and V by 5 bases; bases with no gene match: 4. CDR3 residues: CASSPLAGTYNEQFF. CDR3 coding DNA: TGTGCCAGCAGTCCCCTAGCGGGGACCTACAATGAGCAGTTCTTC.

This chain connects TRBV28 to TRBJ2-3; 7 positions agree with TRBD2. Unmatched junction bases numbered 8, after V lost 7 bases and J lost 1 base. Germline V CDR1 and CDR2: MDHEN, SYDVKM. This CDR3 contains 15 residues. DNA of the CDR3: TGTGCCAGCAACCTGGCGGGAGCTGGCACAGATACGCAGTATTTT. Amino acid sequence: CASNLAGAGTDTQYF.

V gene TRBV12-5 combines with J gene TRBJ2-1, with D perhaps matching TRBD2 (5 bases). V was pared by 1 base and J by 4 bases, with 14 bases between. This CDR3 comprises 16 residues. Germline CDR1 LGHNT, CDR2 FRNRAP. DNA for the CDR3: TGTGCTAGTGGTTTGGGAGAGGCGGACTCTTACAATGAGCAGTTCTTC. This sequence encodes CASGLGEADSYNEQFF.